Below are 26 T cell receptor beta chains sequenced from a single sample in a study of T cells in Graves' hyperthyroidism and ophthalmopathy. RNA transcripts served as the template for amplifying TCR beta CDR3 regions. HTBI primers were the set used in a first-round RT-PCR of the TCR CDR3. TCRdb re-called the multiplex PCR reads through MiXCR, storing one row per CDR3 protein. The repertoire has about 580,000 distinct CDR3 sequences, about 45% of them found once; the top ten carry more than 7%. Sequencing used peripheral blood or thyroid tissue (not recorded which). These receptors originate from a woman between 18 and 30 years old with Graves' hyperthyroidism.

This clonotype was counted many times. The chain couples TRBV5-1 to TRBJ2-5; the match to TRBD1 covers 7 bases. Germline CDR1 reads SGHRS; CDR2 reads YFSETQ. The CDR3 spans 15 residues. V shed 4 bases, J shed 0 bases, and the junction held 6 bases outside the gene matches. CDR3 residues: CASSIGQAYQETQYF. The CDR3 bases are TGCGCCAGCAGCATTGGACAGGCGTACCAAGAGACCCAGTACTTC.

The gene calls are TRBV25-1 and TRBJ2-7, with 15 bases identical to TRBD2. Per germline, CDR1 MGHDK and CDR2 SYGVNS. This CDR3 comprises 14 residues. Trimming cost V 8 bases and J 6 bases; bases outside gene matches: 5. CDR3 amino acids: CASRTSGRAGEQYF. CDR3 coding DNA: TGTGCCAGCCGGACTAGCGGGAGGGCGGGCGAGCAGTACTTC.

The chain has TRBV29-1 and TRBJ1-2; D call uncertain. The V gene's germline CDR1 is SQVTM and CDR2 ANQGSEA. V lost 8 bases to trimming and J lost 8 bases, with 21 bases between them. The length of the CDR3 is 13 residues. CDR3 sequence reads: CSLARQIHRGYTF. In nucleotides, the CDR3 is TGCAGCTTGGCCCGTCAGATCCACCGCGGCTACACCTTC.

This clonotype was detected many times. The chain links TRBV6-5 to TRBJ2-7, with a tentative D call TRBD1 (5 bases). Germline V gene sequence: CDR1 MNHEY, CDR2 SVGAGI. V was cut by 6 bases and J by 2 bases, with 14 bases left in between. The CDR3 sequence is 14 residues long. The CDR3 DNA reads TGTGCCAGCAGACTAAGGACAACTACCTACGAGCAGTACTTC. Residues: CASRLRTTTYEQYF.

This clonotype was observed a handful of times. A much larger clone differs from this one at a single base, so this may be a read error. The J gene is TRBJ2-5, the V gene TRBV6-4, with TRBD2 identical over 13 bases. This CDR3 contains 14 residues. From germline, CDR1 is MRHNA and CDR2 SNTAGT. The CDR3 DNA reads TGTGCCAGCAGTGGACTAGCGGGAGGAGAGGCCCAGTACTTC. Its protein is CASSGLAGGEAQYF.

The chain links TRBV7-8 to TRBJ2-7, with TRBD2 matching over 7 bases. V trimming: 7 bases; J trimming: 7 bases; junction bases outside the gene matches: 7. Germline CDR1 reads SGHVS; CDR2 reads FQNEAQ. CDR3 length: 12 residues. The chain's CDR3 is CASTLGEGEQYF. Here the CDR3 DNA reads TGTGCCAGCACCCTGGGGGAGGGAGAGCAGTACTTC.

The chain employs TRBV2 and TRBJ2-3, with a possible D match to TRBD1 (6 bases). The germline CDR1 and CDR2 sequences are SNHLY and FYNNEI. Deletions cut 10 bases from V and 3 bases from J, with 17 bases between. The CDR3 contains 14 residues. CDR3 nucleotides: TGTGCCACTGACGCGGCTACAGGGACAGATACGCAGTATTTT. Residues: CATDAATGTDTQYF. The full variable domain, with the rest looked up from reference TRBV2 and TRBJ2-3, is EPEVTQTPSHQVTQMGQEVILRCVPISNHLYFYWYRQILGQKVEFLVSFYNNEISEKSEIFDDQFSVERPDGSNFTLKIRSTKLEDSAMYFCATDAATGTDTQYFGPGTRLTVL.

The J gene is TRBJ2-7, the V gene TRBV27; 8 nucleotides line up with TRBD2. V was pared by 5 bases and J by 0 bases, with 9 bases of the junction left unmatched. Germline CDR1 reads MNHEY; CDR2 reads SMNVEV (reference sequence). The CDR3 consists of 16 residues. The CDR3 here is CASSGPSGLDSYEQYF. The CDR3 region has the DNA TGTGCCAGCAGTGGTCCTAGCGGGTTAGACTCCTACGAGCAGTACTTC.

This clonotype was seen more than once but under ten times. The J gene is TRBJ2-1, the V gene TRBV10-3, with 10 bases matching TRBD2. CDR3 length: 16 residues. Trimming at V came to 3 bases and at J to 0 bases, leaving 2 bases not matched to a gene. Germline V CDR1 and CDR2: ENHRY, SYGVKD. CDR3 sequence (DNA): TGTGCCATCAGTGAAACTAGCGGGATCTCCTACAATGAGCAGTTCTTC. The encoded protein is CAISETSGISYNEQFF.

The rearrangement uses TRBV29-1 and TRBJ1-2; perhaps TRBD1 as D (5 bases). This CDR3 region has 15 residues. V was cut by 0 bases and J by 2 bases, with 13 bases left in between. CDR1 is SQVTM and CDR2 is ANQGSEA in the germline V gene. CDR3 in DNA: TGCAGCGTTGAAGACTGGCAGGGAGTGAACTATGGCTACACCTTC. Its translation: CSVEDWQGVNYGYTF.

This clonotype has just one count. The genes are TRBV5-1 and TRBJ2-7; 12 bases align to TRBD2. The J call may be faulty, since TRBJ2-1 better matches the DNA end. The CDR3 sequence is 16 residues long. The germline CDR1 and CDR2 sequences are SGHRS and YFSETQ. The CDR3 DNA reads TGCGCCAGCAGCTTCAGGACTAGCGGGACCTACAATGAGCAGTTCTTC. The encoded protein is CASSFRTSGTYNEQFF.

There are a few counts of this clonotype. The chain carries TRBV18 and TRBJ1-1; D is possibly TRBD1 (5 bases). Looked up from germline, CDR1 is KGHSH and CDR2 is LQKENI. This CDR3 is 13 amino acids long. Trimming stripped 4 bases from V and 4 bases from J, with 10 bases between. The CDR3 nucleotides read TGTGCCAGCTCACGGGGGAGGGGCACTGAAGCTTTCTTT. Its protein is CASSRGRGTEAFF.

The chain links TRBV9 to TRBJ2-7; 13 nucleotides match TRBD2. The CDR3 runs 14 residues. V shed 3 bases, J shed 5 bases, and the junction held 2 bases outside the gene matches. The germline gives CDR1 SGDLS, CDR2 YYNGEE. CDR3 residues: CASSEGLAGHEQYF. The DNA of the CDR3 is TGTGCCAGCAGCGAGGGACTAGCGGGACACGAGCAGTACTTC.

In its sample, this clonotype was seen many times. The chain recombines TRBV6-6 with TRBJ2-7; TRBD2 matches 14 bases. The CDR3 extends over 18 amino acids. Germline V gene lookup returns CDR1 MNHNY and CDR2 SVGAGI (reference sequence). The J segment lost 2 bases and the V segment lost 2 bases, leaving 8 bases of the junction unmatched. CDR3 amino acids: CASSYPATSGRATYEQYF. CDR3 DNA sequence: TGTGCCAGCAGTTACCCGGCGACTAGCGGGAGGGCCACCTACGAGCAGTACTTC.

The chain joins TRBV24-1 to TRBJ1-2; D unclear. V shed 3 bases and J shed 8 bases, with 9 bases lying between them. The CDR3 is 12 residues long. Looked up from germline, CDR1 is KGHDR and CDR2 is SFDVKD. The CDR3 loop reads CATSDGKVGYTF. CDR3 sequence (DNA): TGTGCCACCAGTGATGGGAAGGTGGGCTACACCTTC.

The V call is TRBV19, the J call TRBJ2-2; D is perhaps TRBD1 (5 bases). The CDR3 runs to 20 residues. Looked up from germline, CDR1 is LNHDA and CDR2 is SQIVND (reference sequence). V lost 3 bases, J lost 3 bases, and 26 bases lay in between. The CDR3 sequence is CASSILLSDTVVLHTGELFF. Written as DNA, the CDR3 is TGTGCCAGTAGTATTCTGCTTTCGGACACGGTGGTTTTGCACACCGGGGAGCTGTTTTTT.

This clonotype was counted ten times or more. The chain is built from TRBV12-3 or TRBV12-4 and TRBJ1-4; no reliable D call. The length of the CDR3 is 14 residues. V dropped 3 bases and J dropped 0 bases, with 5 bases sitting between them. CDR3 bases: TGTGCCAGCAGTTTGCGGACAACTAATGAAAAACTGTTTTTT. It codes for CASSLRTTNEKLFF.

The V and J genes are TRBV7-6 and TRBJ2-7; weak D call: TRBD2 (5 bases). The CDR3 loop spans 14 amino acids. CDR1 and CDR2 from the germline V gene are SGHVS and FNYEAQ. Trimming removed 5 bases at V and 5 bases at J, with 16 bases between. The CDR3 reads CASSPQFSGDEQYF. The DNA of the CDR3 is TGTGCCAGCAGCCCCCAATTTTCCGGGGACGAGCAGTACTTC.

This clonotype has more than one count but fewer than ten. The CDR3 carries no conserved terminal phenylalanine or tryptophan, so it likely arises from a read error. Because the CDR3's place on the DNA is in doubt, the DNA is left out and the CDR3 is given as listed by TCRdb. This CDR3 reads CSARDVAG. J is TRBJ1-1 and V is TRBV20-1. The CDR3 adds up to 8 amino acids, both ends counted. In germline, CDR1 is DFQATT, CDR2 SNEGSKA (reference sequence).

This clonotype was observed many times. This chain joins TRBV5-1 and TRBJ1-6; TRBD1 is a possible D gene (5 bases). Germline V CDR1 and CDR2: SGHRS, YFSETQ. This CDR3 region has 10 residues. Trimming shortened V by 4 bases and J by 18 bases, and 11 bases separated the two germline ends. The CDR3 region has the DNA TGCGCCAGCAGCGTGGACACGGGCCACTTT. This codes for CASSVDTGHF. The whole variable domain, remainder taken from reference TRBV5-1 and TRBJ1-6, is KAGVTQTPRYLIKTRGQQVTLSCSPISGHRSVSWYQQTPGQGLQFLFEYFSETQRNKGNFPGRFSGRQFSNSRSEMNVSTLELGDSALYLCASSVDTGHFGNGTRLTVT.

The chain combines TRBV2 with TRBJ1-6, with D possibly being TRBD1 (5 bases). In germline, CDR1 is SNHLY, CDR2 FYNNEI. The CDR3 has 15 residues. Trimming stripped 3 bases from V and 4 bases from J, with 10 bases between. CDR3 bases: TGTGCCAGCAGTGATGGGACGGCGTATAATTCACCCCTCCACTTT. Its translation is CASSDGTAYNSPLHF.

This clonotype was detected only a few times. The CDR3: CASTPGQGAGQPQHF. The CDR3 nucleotides are TGTGCCAGTACTCCGGGACAGGGGGCAGGTCAGCCCCAGCATTTT. The J gene is TRBJ1-5, the V gene TRBV19; 12 nucleotides match TRBD1. Trimming took 7 bases from V and 6 from J; bases not matched to a gene: 7. The CDR3 runs 15 residues. Germline assignment: CDR1 LNHDA and CDR2 SQIVND (reference sequence). Full variable domain (remainder filled in from reference TRBV19 and TRBJ1-5): DGGITQSPKYLFRKEGQNVTLSCEQNLNHDAMYWYRQDPGQGLRLIYYSQIVNDFQKGDIAEGYSVSREKKESFPLTVTSAQKNPTAFYLCASTPGQGAGQPQHFGDGTRLSIL.

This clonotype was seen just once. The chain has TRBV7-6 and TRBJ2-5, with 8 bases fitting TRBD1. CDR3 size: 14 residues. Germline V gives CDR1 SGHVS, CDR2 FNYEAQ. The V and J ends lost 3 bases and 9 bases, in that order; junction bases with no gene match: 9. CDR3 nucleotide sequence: TGTGCCAGCAGCTTCGGACAGGGAGATCAGCCCCAGTACTTC. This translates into CASSFGQGDQPQYF.

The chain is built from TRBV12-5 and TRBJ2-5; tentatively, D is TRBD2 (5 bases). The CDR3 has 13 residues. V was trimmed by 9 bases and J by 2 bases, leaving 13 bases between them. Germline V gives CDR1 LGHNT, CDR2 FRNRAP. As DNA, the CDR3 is TGTGCTAGAGGAGTTCGGGGACAAGAGACCCAGTACTTC. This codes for CARGVRGQETQYF.

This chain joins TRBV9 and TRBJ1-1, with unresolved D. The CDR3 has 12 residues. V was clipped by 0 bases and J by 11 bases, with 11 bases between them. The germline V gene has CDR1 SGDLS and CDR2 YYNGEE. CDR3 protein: CASSVEAVRAFF. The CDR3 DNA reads TGTGCCAGCAGCGTAGAGGCAGTTCGGGCTTTCTTT.

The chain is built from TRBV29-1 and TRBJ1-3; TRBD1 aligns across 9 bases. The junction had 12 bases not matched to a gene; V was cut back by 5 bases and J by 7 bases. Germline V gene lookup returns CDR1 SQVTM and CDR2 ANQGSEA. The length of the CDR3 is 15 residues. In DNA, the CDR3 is TGCAGCGTTAGTCGTGGGGGACAGGGTGGGAACACCATATATTTT. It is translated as CSVSRGGQGGNTIYF.